This record covers a single T cell receptor (beta chain). Its cognate antigen is unknown. The entry originates in a study of post-analysis software for immune sequencing data. General study results and limits: The authors found that F measure strongly co-clustered same-batch samples.

TCR beta libraries were prepared from cDNA with unique molecular identifiers. TCRdb independently ran MiXCR on the PCR reads; one entry per CDR3 protein. Among about 460,000 distinct CDR3 sequences listed, nearly 45% were seen once. The sequenced sample was blood. The sequence derives from a girl between 5 and 17 years old with multiple sclerosis.

CDR3 nucleotides: TGTGCCAGCAGTCTGACCGCAGGACTAGCGGGAGAGAGTTTTTCCTACAATGAGCAGTTCTTC. This encodes CASSLTAGLAGESFSYNEQFF. V usage is TRBV12-3 or TRBV12-4 and J usage is TRBJ2-1, with TRBD2 matching 13 bases. This CDR3 spans 21 amino acids. V trimming: 5 bases; J trimming: 1 base; junction bases outside the gene matches: 17.